The source of this TCR beta chain is a study of siplizumab effects on memory and regulatory T cells. This CDR3 has 15 residues. With 2 bases clipped from V and 6 bases from J, the junction kept 10 bases outside the gene matches. In germline, CDR1 is SEHNR, CDR2 FQNEAQ (reference sequence). Assaying covered 10^5 or so TCR templates per sample. Using immunoSEQ multiplex PCR, the repertoire was profiled, and TCRdb retains in-frame clones only, with some absent. The sample holds roughly 92,000 clones; roughly 94% are singletons and the top ten take 0.3%. Study results and limitations: Proliferating siplizumab-culture Tregs lacked confirmation of suppressive function.

About this clone itself: Its antigen is still unknown.

This clonotype was obtained from a human donor in good health. The V call is TRBV7-9, the J call TRBJ2-7; 7 bases agree with TRBD1. Sequencing was carried out using non-Treg CD4+ T cells sorted from blood. This CDR3 is CASSLSTGALSEQYF. DNA for the CDR3: TGTGCCAGCAGCTTAAGTACAGGGGCTCTAAGCGAGCAGTACTTC.